Below, 21 T cell receptor beta chains from the same sample are listed, as sequenced in a study of blood T cell repertoires in COVID-19. Assay: immunoSEQ multiplex PCR; the TCRdb copy retains only in-frame clones and omits some. The table includes just over 75,000 clones, around nine tenths detected once. Sequenced sample: peripheral blood. Receptor source: a woman aged 80 or older with active or convalescent COVID-19.

This clone was seen only once. The V and J genes are TRBV27 and TRBJ1-6; TRBD1 might be the D (6 bases). The CDR3 runs 16 residues. V lost 5 bases and J lost 1, with 12 bases in between. The V gene's germline CDR1 is MNHEY and CDR2 SMNVEV (reference sequence). CDR3 sequence: CASSPLTGSYNSPLHF. CDR3 DNA: TGTGCCAGCAGTCCCTTGACAGGATCCTATAATTCACCCCTCCACTTT.

The V gene is TRBV6-5, the J gene TRBJ1-1; maybe TRBD1 (5 bases). Trimming pared 7 bases from V and 0 bases from J, leaving 15 bases between. The CDR3 sequence is 15 residues long. Germline CDR1 MNHEY, CDR2 SVGAGI. The chain's CDR3 is CASTLRGTVNTEAFF. DNA for the CDR3: TGTGCCAGCACCCTCCGGGGGACCGTGAACACTGAAGCTTTCTTT.

The V and J genes are TRBV4-3 and TRBJ2-2; D is perhaps TRBD2 (5 bases). The ends were cut back, 3 bases at V and 7 bases at J, with 12 bases in the middle. CDR1 LGHNA and CDR2 YSLEER come from the germline V gene. The CDR3 is made up of 14 amino acids. The CDR3 nucleotides are TGCGCCAGCAGCCACCGCGAGGGAATCGGGGAGCTGTTTTTT. Translating gives CASSHREGIGELFF.

The chain links TRBV30 to TRBJ2-1; 8 nucleotides match TRBD2. Trimming removed 3 bases from V and 9 bases from J; junction bases left unmatched: 7. CDR3 length: 13 amino acids. Germline V gene sequence: CDR1 GTSNPN, CDR2 SVGIG (reference sequence). CDR3 amino acids: CAWSPGLGTEQFF. The CDR3 nucleotides are TGTGCCTGGAGCCCGGGACTAGGCACTGAGCAGTTCTTC.

This clone was observed a handful of times. The CDR3 reads CASSQEGMERGATYEQYF. CDR3 sequence (DNA): TGTGCCAGCAGCCAAGAAGGTATGGAGCGGGGGGCCACCTACGAGCAGTACTTC. The chain has TRBV3-1 (or the pseudogene TRBV3-2) and TRBJ2-7; TRBD2 matches 9 bases. Germline CDR1 and CDR2: LGHDT and YNNKEL (reference sequence). The CDR3 runs to 18 residues. The junction had 11 bases not matched to a gene; V was cut back by 0 bases and J by 2 bases.

This chain joins TRBV19 and TRBJ1-1; 8 bases are shared with TRBD1. In germline, CDR1 is LNHDA, CDR2 SQIVND (reference sequence). The CDR3 spans 16 residues. V dropped 7 bases and J dropped 6; count of bases not matched to a gene: 16. The CDR3 DNA sequence: TGTGCCAGTACCCCGGGAGACAGGGGTTCTGGCGCTGAAGCTTTCTTT. Translating it yields CASTPGDRGSGAEAFF. The complete variable domain, with remaining parts taken from reference TRBV19 and TRBJ1-1, reads DGGITQSPKYLFRKEGQNVTLSCEQNLNHDAMYWYRQDPGQGLRLIYYSQIVNDFQKGDIAEGYSVSREKKESFPLTVTSAQKNPTAFYLCASTPGDRGSGAEAFFGQGTRLTVV.

This chain links TRBV7-8 with TRBJ2-7; 12 nucleotides agree with TRBD2. Germline CDR1 reads SGHVS; CDR2 reads FQNEAQ. The CDR3 spans 15 residues. Losses at the gene ends were 4 bases for V and 3 bases for J; bases not matched to a gene: 4. The CDR3 loop reads CASSSLTSGSYEQYF. CDR3 DNA sequence: TGTGCCAGCAGCTCGTTGACTAGCGGGAGCTACGAGCAGTACTTC.

V usage is TRBV28 and J usage is TRBJ2-7; 9 nucleotides line up with TRBD2. This CDR3 is built from 14 residues. The V gene's germline CDR1 is MDHEN and CDR2 SYDVKM. The trim removed 6 bases at V and 2 bases at J, leaving 5 bases unmatched. The CDR3, as DNA: TGTGCCAGCAGGTCTAGCGGGATTACCTACGAGCAGTACTTC. This sequence encodes CASRSSGITYEQYF.

The gene calls are TRBV27 and TRBJ2-7; D not certain. The V gene's germline CDR1 is MNHEY and CDR2 SMNVEV (reference sequence). This CDR3 is built from 14 residues. The V end lost 4 bases, the J end lost 0 bases, and 10 bases lay between the germline ends. The CDR3 protein is CASSYIHPSYEQYF. The DNA for the CDR3 is TGTGCCAGCAGTTACATACATCCCTCCTACGAGCAGTACTTC.

A few counts support this clone. V usage is TRBV19 and J usage is TRBJ1-6, with D perhaps matching TRBD1 (6 bases). Trimming left V 7 bases short and J 6 bases short, with 10 bases between. Per germline, CDR1 LNHDA and CDR2 SQIVND (reference sequence). The CDR3 contains 13 residues. CDR3 sequence reads: CASTTGSNSPLHF. The CDR3 DNA is TGTGCCAGTACGACAGGTAGTAATTCACCCCTCCACTTT.

CDR3 nucleotide sequence: TGCAGTGCTAGTAGCGGGGCGCGAGATACGCAGTATTTT. This gives the protein CSASSGARDTQYF. The chain uses TRBV20-1 and TRBJ2-3, with 8 bases identical to TRBD2. Germline V CDR1 and CDR2: DFQATT, SNEGSKA (reference sequence). J was trimmed by 5 bases and V by 3 bases; bases with no gene match: 4. This CDR3 has 13 residues.

The chain links TRBV7-8 to TRBJ1-2; D is uncertain. The CDR3 totals 15 residues. Germline V lookup: CDR1 SGHVS, CDR2 FQNEAQ. Trimming removed 1 base at V and 3 bases at J, with 12 bases between. CDR3 in amino acids: CASSLGADVYYGYTF. The CDR3 region has the DNA TGTGCCAGCAGCTTAGGGGCAGACGTTTACTATGGCTACACCTTC.

This chain uses TRBV2 with TRBJ1-4, with TRBD1 identical over 9 bases. This CDR3 comprises 12 residues. The V gene's germline CDR1 is SNHLY and CDR2 FYNNEI. V shed 4 bases, J shed 13 bases, and the junction held 4 bases outside the gene matches. DNA for the CDR3: TGTGCCAGCAGTGTAGGGACAGGGTCACTGTTTTTT. Its translation: CASSVGTGSLFF.

The chain combines TRBV3-1 (or the pseudogene TRBV3-2) with TRBJ1-2; D remains unclear. V was cut by 1 base and J by 4 bases, with 4 bases left in between. The CDR3 contains 12 residues. The germline gives CDR1 LGHDT, CDR2 YNNKEL (reference sequence). As DNA, the CDR3 is TGTGCCAGCAGCCAAGCCAGCTATGGCTACACCTTC. Translated, it gives CASSQASYGYTF.

J is TRBJ2-2 and V is TRBV2, with TRBD2 as a possible D gene (5 bases). V dropped 5 bases and J dropped 6 bases, with 10 bases sitting between them. The CDR3 totals 13 residues. Germline V lookup: CDR1 SNHLY, CDR2 FYNNEI. The chain's CDR3 is CASSTQRSGELFF. CDR3 bases: TGTGCCAGCAGTACCCAGCGGTCCGGGGAGCTGTTTTTT.

The chain has TRBV6-2 or TRBV6-3 and TRBJ1-1; D call uncertain. Germline assignment: CDR1 MNHEY and CDR2 SVGEGT. The length of the CDR3 is 13 residues. V was clipped by 3 bases and J by 3 bases, with 8 bases between them. CDR3 loop: CASSYKEHTEAFF. The DNA for the CDR3 is TGTGCCAGCAGTTATAAGGAGCACACTGAAGCTTTCTTT.

The chain has TRBV18 and TRBJ2-7, with D perhaps TRBD1 (6 bases). Per the germline V gene, CDR1 is KGHSH and CDR2 is LQKENI. Deletions cut 4 bases from V and 0 bases from J, with 10 bases between. This CDR3 is built from 14 residues. The CDR3: CASSQDRNSYEQYF. CDR3 sequence (DNA): TGTGCCAGCTCACAAGACAGGAACTCCTACGAGCAGTACTTC.

This clone showed up just once. The rearrangement joins TRBV5-1 to TRBJ1-2; a weak D match, TRBD1 (6 bases). The CDR3 has 14 residues. Germline V gene data show CDR1 as SGHRS and CDR2 as YFSETQ. Trimming pared 2 bases from V and 2 bases from J, leaving 10 bases between. CDR3 sequence (DNA): TGCGCCAGCAGCTTAGGACAGCCCAACTATGGCTACACCTTC. Its protein is CASSLGQPNYGYTF.

The chain employs TRBV6-5 and TRBJ2-4, with D perhaps TRBD1 (6 bases). V was trimmed by 6 bases and J by 0 bases, leaving 12 bases between them. Germline loops: CDR1 MNHEY, CDR2 SVGAGI. This CDR3 is 15 amino acids long. CDR3 loop: CASSKDSLAKNIQYF. CDR3 nucleotides: TGTGCCAGCAGCAAGGACAGCCTAGCCAAAAACATTCAGTACTTC.

This clone was detected only a few times. The chain recombines TRBV6-1 with TRBJ2-7; possibly TRBD1 for D (5 bases). Trimming cost V 3 bases and J 3 bases, with 9 bases left between them. The CDR3 is 13 residues long. CDR1 is MNHNS, CDR2 SASEGT, per germline. The CDR3 reads CASSDQRGYEQYF. The CDR3 nucleotides read TGTGCCAGCAGTGACCAAAGGGGCTACGAGCAGTACTTC.

The chain uses TRBV4-3 and TRBJ2-3; D unclear. The germline gives CDR1 LGHNA, CDR2 YSLEER. The CDR3 loop spans 16 amino acids. V dropped 0 bases and J dropped 1 base, with 11 bases sitting between them. CDR3 DNA sequence: TGCGCCAGCAGCCAAGACTCGCGCCACGGCACAGATACGCAGTATTTT. Its translation is CASSQDSRHGTDTQYF.